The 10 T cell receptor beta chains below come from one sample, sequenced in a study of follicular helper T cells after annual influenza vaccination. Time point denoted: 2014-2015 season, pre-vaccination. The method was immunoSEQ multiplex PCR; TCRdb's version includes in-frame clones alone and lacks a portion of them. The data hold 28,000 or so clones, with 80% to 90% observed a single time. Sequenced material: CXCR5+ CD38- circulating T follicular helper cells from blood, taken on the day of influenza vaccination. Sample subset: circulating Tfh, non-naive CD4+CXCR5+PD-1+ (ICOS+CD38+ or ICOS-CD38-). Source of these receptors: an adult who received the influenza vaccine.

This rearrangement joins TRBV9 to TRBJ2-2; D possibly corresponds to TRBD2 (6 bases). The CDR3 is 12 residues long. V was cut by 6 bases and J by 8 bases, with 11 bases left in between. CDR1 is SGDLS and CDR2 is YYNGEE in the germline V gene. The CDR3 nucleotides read TGTGCCAGCAAACGGGAGATAGGGGAGCTGTTTTTT. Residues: CASKREIGELFF.

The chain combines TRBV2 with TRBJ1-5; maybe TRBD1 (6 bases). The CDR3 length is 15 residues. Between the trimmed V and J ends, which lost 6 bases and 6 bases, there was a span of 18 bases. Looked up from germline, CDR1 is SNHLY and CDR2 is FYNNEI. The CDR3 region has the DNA TGTGCCAGCAGCTCCCGGGGGGGGGCTAGTCAGCCCCAGCATTTT. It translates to CASSSRGGASQPQHF.

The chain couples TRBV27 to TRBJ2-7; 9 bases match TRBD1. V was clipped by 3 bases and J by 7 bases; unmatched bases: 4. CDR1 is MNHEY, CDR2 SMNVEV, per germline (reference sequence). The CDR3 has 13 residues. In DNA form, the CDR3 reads TGTGCCAGCAGTTTGAGGACAGGGGAAGAGCAGTACTTC. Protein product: CASSLRTGEEQYF.

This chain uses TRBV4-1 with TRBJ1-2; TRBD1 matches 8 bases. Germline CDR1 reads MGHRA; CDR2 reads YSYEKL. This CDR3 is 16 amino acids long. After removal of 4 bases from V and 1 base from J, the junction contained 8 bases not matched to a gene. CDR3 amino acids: CASSRATRGLNYGYTF. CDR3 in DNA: TGCGCCAGCAGCCGGGCCACCAGGGGGCTTAACTATGGCTACACCTTC.

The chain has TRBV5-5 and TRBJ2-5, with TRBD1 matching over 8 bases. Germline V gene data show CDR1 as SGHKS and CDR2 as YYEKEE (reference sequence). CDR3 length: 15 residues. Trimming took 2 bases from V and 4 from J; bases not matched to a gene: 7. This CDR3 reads CASSFSTGGIETQYF. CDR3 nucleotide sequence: TGTGCCAGCAGCTTTAGCACAGGGGGAATAGAGACCCAGTACTTC.

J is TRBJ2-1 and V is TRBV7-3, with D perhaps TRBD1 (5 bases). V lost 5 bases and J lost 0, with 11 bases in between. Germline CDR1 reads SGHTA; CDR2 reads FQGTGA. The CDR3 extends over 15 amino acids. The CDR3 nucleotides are TGTGCCAGCAGCCAGATGCAGGGCTCCTACAATGAGCAGTTCTTC. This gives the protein CASSQMQGSYNEQFF.

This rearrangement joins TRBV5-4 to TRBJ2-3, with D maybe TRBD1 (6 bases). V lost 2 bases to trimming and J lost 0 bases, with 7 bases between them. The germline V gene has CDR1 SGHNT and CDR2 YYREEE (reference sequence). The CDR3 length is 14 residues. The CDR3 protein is CASSLQGSTDTQYF. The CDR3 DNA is TGTGCCAGCAGCTTACAGGGAAGCACAGATACGCAGTATTTT.

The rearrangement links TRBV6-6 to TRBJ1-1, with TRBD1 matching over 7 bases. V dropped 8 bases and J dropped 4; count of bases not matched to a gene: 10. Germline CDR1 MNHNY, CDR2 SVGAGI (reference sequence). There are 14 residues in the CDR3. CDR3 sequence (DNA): TGTGCCAGCGGGACAGATTCTCGTCCCACTGAAGCTTTCTTT. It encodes CASGTDSRPTEAFF.

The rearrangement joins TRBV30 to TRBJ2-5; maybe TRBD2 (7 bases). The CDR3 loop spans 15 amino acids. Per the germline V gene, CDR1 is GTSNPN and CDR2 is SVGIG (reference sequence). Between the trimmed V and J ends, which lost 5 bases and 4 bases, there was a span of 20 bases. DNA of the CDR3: TGTGCCTGGGAGGGGGGGGAGAGTGACGTAGAGACCCAGTACTTC. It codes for CAWEGGESDVETQYF. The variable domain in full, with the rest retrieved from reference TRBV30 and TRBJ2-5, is SQTIHQWPATLVQPVGSPLSLECTVEGTSNPNLYWYRQAAGRGLQLLFYSVGIGQISSEVPQNLSASRPQDRQFILSSKKLLLSDSGFYLCAWEGGESDVETQYFGPGTRLLVL.

CDR3 coding DNA: TGCAGTGCTCTAGCCGCGGAAGGCTACACCTTC. It specifies CSALAAEGYTF. This rearrangement joins TRBV20-1 to TRBJ1-2; no clear D. V was trimmed by 5 bases and J by 8 bases, leaving 12 bases between them. This CDR3 contains 11 residues. Germline CDR1 reads DFQATT; CDR2 reads SNEGSKA (reference sequence).